Sequencing of this T cell receptor beta chain was carried out in a study of technical replicates of blood from a handful of donors. Data came from immunoSEQ multiplex PCR; TCRdb stores just in-frame clones and leaves some out. The sample has 80,000 or so clones; about 98% are singletons. The CDR3 is 13 residues long. V gave up 0 bases and J gave up 2 bases, with 6 bases separating them. CDR1 is SQVTM and CDR2 is ANQGSEA in the germline V gene. The source material was T cells isolated from PBMCs. V and J are TRBV29-1 and TRBJ2-3; a possible D gene is TRBD2 (5 bases). This TCR came from a human donor in good health. The CDR3 is CSVEEGDTDTQYF. In DNA, the CDR3 is TGCAGCGTTGAAGAGGGAGACACAGATACGCAGTATTTT.